Listed here is a single TCR beta chain. The antigen it binds to is not known. Base qualities are missing; no much larger clone stands one base away. The patients picked for sequencing were ones in whom flow cytometry had shown an expansion of CD8+CD57+ cells. Every patient had severe acquired aplastic anemia, diagnosed using the International Study of Aplastic Anemia and Agranulocytosis and Camitta criteria. Patients had received no therapy at the time of blood sampling. In the study, sorted CD4+ and CD8+ blood T cells from patients with severe aplastic anemia and from healthy subjects underwent deep sequencing of TCR repertoires. Patients were enrolled in the USA under clinicaltrials.gov protocols 00001620, 01623167, 00001397, 00071045, 00081523 and 00961064. Ficoll-Paque density gradient centrifugation was used to isolate peripheral blood mononuclear cells. CD4+ and CD8+ T cells were sorted by FACS or magnetic beads before DNA extraction.

This entry belongs to a study of CD8+CD57+ T cells in acquired aplastic anemia (dated by TCRdb to 2017 to 2018). At the level of the whole study: DNA extracted from sorted CD4+ and CD8+ cells had a mean of approximately 3.5 ug, with a range of about 0.2 to 30 ug. CD8+CD57+ expansion was defined as a frequency above the mean frequency observed in healthy subjects.

Genomic DNA was used as template for profiling of TCR beta VDJ combinations and CDR3 sequences. An Illumina HiSeq 2000 was the platform used for TCR repertoire sequencing. For the original study's pipeline: Repertoire assessment relied on Simpson's diversity index, CDR3 size and DJ length profiles, and TRBV/TRBJ rearrangement plots. The most abundant DNA sequence in the deep sequencing data was taken as the immunodominant clone. CDR3 amino acid sequences were checked for sharing between subjects and were compared against published repertoires and the VDJdb database. TCRdb reanalyzed the raw reads on its own, using fastp at Q25 for trimming and MiXCR for clone calling, and kept in-frame beta chains. Records with the same CDR3 protein are collapsed into one entry carrying the most frequent genes and DNA. TCRdb, not the original authors, processed these V and J calls. For this sample there are approximately 220,000 distinct CDR3 sequences; 45% to 50% appear just once. About 8.3% of the sample belongs to the ten largest clones.

The trim is 3 bases for V and 0 bases for J, with a gap of 17 bases between the germline ends. The germline V gene sets CDR1 to SGHRS and CDR2 to YFSETQ. Counted from cysteine to phenylalanine, this CDR3 has 17 amino acids. The retained sequence is limited to the CDR3, 51 bases, with the frame set at the first base. The paper as a whole reports these results and caveats: Between patients and healthy controls, no significant difference in CD8+ Simpson's diversity was found (P=0.060). Around 27 CD8+ CDR3 sequences were shared between patients and controls but appeared highly expressed in patients and within their immunodominant clones.

The sequencing sample was made of sorted CD4+, CD8+, or CD8+CD57+ T cells (not recorded which) from PBMCs. The rearranged chain carries TRBV5-1 and TRBJ2-3; TRBD1 might be the D gene, on 6 matching bases. This receptor was obtained from a human donor with aplastic anemia. At the DNA level, the sequence is TGCGCCAGCAGCTCCAGACAGGTAATAGGTAGCACAGATACGCAGTATTTT. This is translated as CASSSRQVIGSTDTQYF.